The clone carrying this T cell receptor (beta chain) was detected many times. The target antigen is unknown. This sample is drawn from a study of T-cell reconstitution after alpha-beta-depleted transplantation in children. Notes on the study in general: Two months or so post-transplant, alpha-beta T cells reportedly derived from several hundred expanded graft clones. T-cell numbers and diversity, one year after transplant, stemmed largely from T cells that were newly produced.

Library preparation (for TCRbeta) was performed with unique molecular identifiers. One entry per CDR3 protein, called by TCRdb with MiXCR from the PCR reads. This table holds about 290,000 distinct CDR3 sequences, roughly 8.2% found once. This receptor was taken from a female patient between 2 and 15 years old who had a stem cell transplant for Fanconi anemia, so the T cells may come from the graft donor. The sample was peripheral blood, taken 360 days after TCRalphabeta/CD19-depleted stem cell transplant.

The CDR3 DNA sequence: TGCGCCAGCAGCCGTCAGAGAACTAATGAAAAACTGTTTTTT. As protein: CASSRQRTNEKLFF. The rearrangement joins TRBV4-3 to TRBJ1-4; D gene uncertain. V lost 4 bases and J lost 1, with 7 bases in between. CDR1 and CDR2 from the germline V gene are LGHNA and YSLEER. The CDR3 runs 14 residues.